This T cell receptor (beta chain) was sequenced in a study of human T cells and chemical hapten exposure. On this clonotype: Its antigen is not known.

Each CDR3 protein is one row after TCRdb ran MiXCR on the RACE reads. Found here are approximately 350,000 distinct CDR3 sequences, around 7% of them singletons; the top ten hold approximately 8%. Time point noted: patch test 1, 2 weeks after DPC sensitization. As to treatment: therapeutic diphenylcyclopropenone sensitization with weekly scalp DPC. The CDR3 runs to 17 residues. The V end was cut by 1 base, the J end by 0 bases, with 13 bases between. General observations from the study: The study found that DPC sensitization did not change TCRs above 1 in 1000 frequency.

The sequence was collected from a young woman with alopecia areata. Some clones in this sample may be carry-over from other donors' samples. The sequencing here drew on whole blood, taken in connection with sensitization to the hapten diphenylcyclopropenone (DPC). J is TRBJ1-5 and V is TRBV12-3 or TRBV12-4, with D possibly being TRBD1 (6 bases). The chain's CDR3 is CASSLEGGAFSNQPQHF. The CDR3 region has the DNA TGTGCCAGCAGTTTAGAGGGGGGCGCTTTTAGCAATCAGCCCCAGCATTTT.